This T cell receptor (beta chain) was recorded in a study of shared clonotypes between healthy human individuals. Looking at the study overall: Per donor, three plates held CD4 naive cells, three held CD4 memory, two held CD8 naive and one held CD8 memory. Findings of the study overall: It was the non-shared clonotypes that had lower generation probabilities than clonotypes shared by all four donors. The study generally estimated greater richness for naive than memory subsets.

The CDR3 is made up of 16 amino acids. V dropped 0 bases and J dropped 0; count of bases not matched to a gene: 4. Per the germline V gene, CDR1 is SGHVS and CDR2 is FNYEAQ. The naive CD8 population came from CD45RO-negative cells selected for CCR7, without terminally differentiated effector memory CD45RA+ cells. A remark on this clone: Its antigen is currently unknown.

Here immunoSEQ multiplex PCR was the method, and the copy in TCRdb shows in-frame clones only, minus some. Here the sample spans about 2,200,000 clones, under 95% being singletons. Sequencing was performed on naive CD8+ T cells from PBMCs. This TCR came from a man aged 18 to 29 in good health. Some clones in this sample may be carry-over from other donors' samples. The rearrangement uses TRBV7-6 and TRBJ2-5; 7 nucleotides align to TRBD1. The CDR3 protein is CASSLAPGTDQETQYF. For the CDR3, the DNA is TGTGCCAGCAGCTTAGCCCCCGGGACAGACCAAGAGACCCAGTACTTC.